This is a list of T cell receptor beta chains from one sample in a study of T cells in Graves' hyperthyroidism and ophthalmopathy. TCRdb processed the multiplex PCR reads anew with MiXCR; each CDR3 protein has one entry. The sample includes approximately 590,000 distinct CDR3 sequences, 15% to 17% of them seen just once. Sequenced input: blood. Receptors originate from a woman in her twenties or thirties with Graves' hyperthyroidism. Each CDR3 is given with its conserved first and last residue. A D gene is named only where the DNA matches it firmly. Expanded clones are given a class, and other clones once, few, many or no size at all.

NA	NA	TRBV9	TRBJ2-1	TGTGCCAGCAGCGTAGGGGGGGTTGAGCAGTTCTTC	CASSVGGVEQFF
few	TRBD2	TRBV6-2/TRBV6-3	TRBJ2-3	TGTGCCAGCAGTTACTCACCGGGACTAGCAGGCACAGATACGCAGTATTTT	CASSYSPGLAGTDTQYF
few	TRBD2	TRBV4-3	TRBJ2-3	TGCGCCAGCAGCCAAGAGCCTAGCGGGACTCCAGATACGCAGTATTTT	CASSQEPSGTPDTQYF
few	NA	TRBV27	TRBJ2-7	TGTGCCAGCAGTTTATCGTGGACAAACTACGAGCAGTACTTC	CASSLSWTNYEQYF
many	NA	TRBV30	TRBJ1-2	TGTGCCTGCCCTGTCCGGGGCAACCCGCGGAATGGCTACACCTTC	CACPVRGNPRNGYTF
NA	NA	TRBV5-5	TRBJ1-3	TGTGCCAGCAGCTGGGGGGGGGACACCATATATTTT	CASSWGGDTIYF
NA	NA	TRBV6-5	TRBJ2-3	TGTGCCAGCAGTTACTCATTCCGGGGACAAGGGGGCACAGATACGCAGTATTTT	CASSYSFRGQGGTDTQYF
few	TRBD1	TRBV14	TRBJ1-4	TGTGCCAGCAGACCCCAGGGGGCCGGTGAAAAACTGTTTTTT	CASRPQGAGEKLFF
NA	TRBD2	TRBV27	TRBJ2-5	TGTGCCAGCAGTTTGGGAGTAGCGGGGGAGACCCAGTACTTC	CASSLGVAGETQYF
NA	NA	TRBV14	TRBJ2-6	TGTGCCAGCAGCGGATCTTCGCAGCCCCGGGCCAACGTCCTGACTTTC	CASSGSSQPRANVLTF
many	TRBD2	TRBV20-1	TRBJ2-1	TGCAGTGCTAGAGTTGCGGGAGGGCTTTACAATGAGCAGTTCTTC	CSARVAGGLYNEQFF
few	TRBD1	TRBV12-3/TRBV12-4	TRBJ2-2	TGTGCCAGCAGCACAGGGGGCGCGATTATCGGGGAGCTGTTTTTT	CASSTGGAIIGELFF
NA	NA	TRBV2	TRBJ1-6	TGTGCCAGCAGTGAATCACAGGCTTATAATTCACCCCTCCACTTT	CASSESQAYNSPLHF
NA	NA	TRBV20-1	TRBJ1-5	TGCAGTGCTAGAGAAGGCTACAATCAGCCCCAGCGTTTT	CSAREGYNQPQRF
few	NA	TRBV2	TRBJ2-7	TGTGCCACCAGCATTTTAGCGGAAGGCCACGAGCAGTACTTC	CATSILAEGHEQYF
few	NA	TRBV19	TRBJ1-2	TGTGCCAGTAGTATGACCGTCAACTATGGCTACACCTTC	CASSMTVNYGYTF
NA	TRBD2	TRBV20-1	TRBJ2-3	TGCAGTGCTAGAGGCACTAGCGGGAGTTTGACAGATACGCAGTATTTT	CSARGTSGSLTDTQYF
NA	TRBD2	TRBV6-2/TRBV6-3	TRBJ2-7	TGTGCCAGCAGTTACTCGACGACTAGCGGGAGGGCCAGGCGCGAGCAGTACTTC	CASSYSTTSGRARREQYF
many	NA	TRBV12-3/TRBV12-4	TRBJ2-7	TGTGCCAGCAGTTTGAATCTCGGGAGCTCCTACGAGCAGTACTTC	CASSLNLGSSYEQYF
few	NA	TRBV10-1	TRBJ2-1	TGCGCCAGCAGTGACCGGAGGGCCAGTGAGCAGTTCTTC	CASSDRRASEQFF
once	NA	TRBV20-1	TRBJ2-1	TGCAGTGCTAGTTTTCTCGGACTTGTCTTAGAGAATGAGCAGTTCTTC	CSASFLGLVLENEQFF
NA	NA	TRBV25-1	TRBJ1-4	TGTGCCAGCAGTGATTTGGGTGGGGGGGGAACTAATGAAAAACTGTTTTTT	CASSDLGGGGTNEKLFF
many	NA	TRBV5-1	TRBJ1-1	TGCGCCAGCAGCTCAACCAACAACAGGGATGAAGCTTTCTTT	CASSSTNNRDEAFF
many	NA	TRBV30	TRBJ1-1	TGTGCCTGGAGTCCCCAGCAAGAAGCTTTCTTT	CAWSPQQEAFF
NA	NA	TRBV29-1	TRBJ2-7	TGCAGCGGGGGACTGAACCACGAGCAGTACTTC	CSGGLNHEQYF
many	TRBD2	TRBV24-1	TRBJ2-1	TGTGCCACCAGTGACTTACTAGCGGGAGATGAGCAGTTCTTC	CATSDLLAGDEQFF
few	TRBD2	TRBV2	TRBJ2-2	TGTGCCAGCAGACCCGGGACTAGCATCGGGGAGCTGTTTTTT	CASRPGTSIGELFF
NA	NA	TRBV27	TRBJ1-6	TGTGCCAGCAGTTTATCGAGCAGCGAACAACCCCTCCACTTT	CASSLSSSEQPLHF
NA	TRBD1	TRBV7-9	TRBJ2-1	TGTGCCAGCAGCTACACCGGGACAGGGTTCAATGAGCAGTTCTTC	CASSYTGTGFNEQFF
many	TRBD1	TRBV9	TRBJ1-2	TGTGCCAGCAGCCCGGGACAGGGTAACTATGGCTACACCTTC	CASSPGQGNYGYTF
many	TRBD2	TRBV19	TRBJ2-1	TGTGCCAGCGGACTAGCCCACAATGAGCAGTTCTTC	CASGLAHNEQFF
many	TRBD1	TRBV11-3	TRBJ2-1	TGTGCCAGCAGCTTAGTCGGGACAGGGGGCTACAATGAGCAGTTCTTC	CASSLVGTGGYNEQFF
many	TRBD2	TRBV27	TRBJ2-1	TGTGCCAGCAGTTCAAATAGGGCTCCCGGGACTAGCGGGCACAATGAGCAGTTCTTC	CASSSNRAPGTSGHNEQFF
NA	TRBD1	TRBV6-1	TRBJ1-3	TGTGCCAGCAGTACAGGGGGCTCTGGAAACACCATATATTTT	CASSTGGSGNTIYF
NA	TRBD2	TRBV9	TRBJ2-3	TGTGCCAGCAGCCCCCACACGACTAGCGGGACTAGCACAGATACGCAGTATTTT	CASSPHTTSGTSTDTQYF
NA	TRBD2	TRBV7-9	TRBJ2-3	TGTGCCAGCAGCTTATGGAGACTAGCGGGAGTCGGAGATACGCAGTATTTT	CASSLWRLAGVGDTQYF
NA	NA	TRBV3-1	TRBJ2-1	TGTGCCAGCAGCCAAGTGTCTCCTTCCTACGAGCAGTTCTTC	CASSQVSPSYEQFF
few	NA	TRBV18	TRBJ2-7	TGTGCCAGCTCACCACCCTCAAGCTCGTACGAGCAGTACTTC	CASSPPSSSYEQYF
few	TRBD2	TRBV7-3	TRBJ2-2	TGTGCCAGCAGCCGTACGGGAGGAGCAGGCGGGGAGCTGTTTTTT	CASSRTGGAGGELFF
many	NA	TRBV10-3	TRBJ2-7	TGTGCCATCAGTGAGCCAACCCCCGGGACCGTTTCTTACGAGCAGTACTTC	CAISEPTPGTVSYEQYF
many	NA	TRBV3-1	TRBJ2-7	TGTGCCAGCAGCCAAAGCGACAGAGCCTACGAGCAGTACTTC	CASSQSDRAYEQYF
many	TRBD1	TRBV20-1	TRBJ2-7	TGCAGTGCTATAGCCGGGACAGGGGTTAGCGAGCAGTACTTC	CSAIAGTGVSEQYF